The 3 T cell receptor beta chains below come from one sample, sequenced in a study of blood T cell repertoires in COVID-19. TCRdb keeps only in-frame clones here, not all; method: immunoSEQ multiplex PCR. The sample contains around 140,000 clones, about 80% of which appear only once. Material for sequencing was PBMCs or T cells enriched from blood (not recorded which). These receptors came from a woman in her 50s who had recovered from COVID-19.

This clone showed up just a few times. This chain uses TRBV12-3 or TRBV12-4 with TRBJ2-7; no clear D. The V and J ends lost 2 bases and 2 bases respectively, with 7 bases between them. The CDR3 runs 13 residues. This chain's CDR3 is CASSLTETYEQYF. CDR3 nucleotides: TGTGCCAGCAGTTTAACGGAGACCTACGAGCAGTACTTC.

The rearrangement uses TRBV6-5 and TRBJ1-2; D perhaps matches TRBD1 (5 bases). The CDR3 extends over 13 amino acids. CDR1 is MNHEY, CDR2 SVGAGI, per germline. Deletions cut 5 bases from V and 4 bases from J, with 11 bases between. This CDR3 is CASSQQVPYGYTF. The CDR3 DNA is TGTGCCAGCAGTCAACAGGTCCCCTATGGCTACACCTTC.

There are many counts of this clone. This chain links TRBV6-5 with TRBJ2-7, with 8 nucleotides matching TRBD1. In germline, CDR1 is MNHEY, CDR2 SVGAGI. V shed 8 bases, J shed 7 bases, and the junction held 13 bases outside the gene matches. The CDR3 covers 14 residues. The CDR3, as DNA: TGTGCCAGCGACCCTCAGGGGGCGCTGGGGGAGCAGTACGTC. Amino acid sequence: CASDPQGALGEQYV.